This TCR beta chain stems from a study of cytomegalovirus exposure and HLA in healthy donors. The CDR3 has 13 amino acids. V lost 6 bases and J lost 6, with 14 bases in between. The V gene's germline CDR1 is MGHDK and CDR2 SYGVNS. About this clone itself: Antigen specificity is unknown.

Study-level findings and limits: Data from an earlier analysis indicated that most TCR beta V segments were productive either about 87% or about 30% of the time. One variant, a missense change in DCLRE1C, was linked in a later analysis to TCR beta V- and J-gene trimming. V segments that were indistinguishable, TRBV6-2 and TRBV6-3 among them, were omitted from analysis. Researchers reported in a later analysis that common viral pathogens appeared linked to several top clusters.

Amplification used 60 Vbeta primers and 13 Jbeta primers. The repertoire was sequenced with immunoSEQ multiplex PCR; TCRdb's copy has only in-frame clones and lacks some. The repertoire holds about 55,000 clones, with more than 65% as singletons. The sequenced sample was PBMCs. This rearrangement joins TRBV25-1 to TRBJ1-2; possible D gene TRBD1, 6 bases. This receptor was identified in a man in his forties in good health and CMV-seropositive. The CDR3 reads CASRPTGGDGYTF. The DNA of the CDR3 is TGTGCCAGCAGACCGACGGGGGGCGATGGCTACACCTTC.